This entry is about one T cell receptor (beta chain). The sample belongs to a study of blood T cells in healthy people across ages. With a J-beta primer mix and a sample-barcoded 5' primer, a second PCR ran roughly 6 to 11 cycles. Every sample gave at least 2.5 million paired-end reads containing CDR3. TCRdb re-called the 5' RACE reads through MiXCR, storing one row per CDR3 protein. The profile shows about 580,000 distinct CDR3 sequences, 45% to 55% of them singletons. V lost 5 bases and J lost 3; bases outside the gene matches: 6. The CDR3 contains 15 residues. In germline, CDR1 is MDHEN, CDR2 SYDVKM.

Sequenced input: blood. The rearrangement links TRBV28 to TRBJ2-7, with TRBD2 matching over 11 bases. The sequence was obtained from a man at least 80 years old in good health. For the CDR3, the DNA is TGTGCCAGCAGTCCAAGACTAGCGGGAAGCTACGAGCAGTACTTC. Its translation is CASSPRLAGSYEQYF. Full variable domain (remainder filled in from reference TRBV28 and TRBJ2-7): DVKVTQSSRYLVKRTGEKVFLECVQDMDHENMFWYRQDPGLGLRLIYFSYDVKMKEKGDIPEGYSVSREKKERFSLILESASTNQTSMYLCASSPRLAGSYEQYFGPGTRLTVT.